What follows describes a single TCR beta chain. Its specific antigen is unknown. No base quality information exists; no much larger clone differs at one position. The label giving this sample's time point can be read as: about 28 days (+/-7) after the second vaccine dose. AZD1222 recipients with second doses at about 4 weeks or about 12 weeks were pooled, because spike-specific TCR depth and breadth did not differ between schedules. Vaccinee samples came from UK trials COV001 and COV002, including a single-blind randomized controlled phase 2/3 trial of AZD1222 (ChAdOx1 nCoV-19) in healthy adults. For TCRbeta chain sequencing, PBMC samples were collected from trial participants at day 0 and at day 28 after the second dose. This record comes from a study of T cell responses to AZD1222 COVID-19 vaccine (dated by TCRdb to the early 2020s). For the wider study: A total of 233 trial participants underwent TCR sequencing, of whom 200 to 220 had received two doses of AZD1222 and approximately 25 had received two doses of the MenACWY control vaccine. Trial participants were enrolled by age into subgroups of 18-55, 56-69 and 70-plus years, and 148, 28 and 57 TCR-sequenced participants, respectively, were included in these subgroups.

Taken from cysteine to phenylalanine, the CDR3 has 16 residues. Only the CDR3 region is kept as DNA, spanning 48 bases read in frame from base 1. CDR1 and CDR2 (MNHEY, SMNVEV) derive from the germline V gene (reference sequence). Germline trimming: 2 bases from V, 5 bases from J; junction bases outside gene matches: 5. What the authors observed across the whole study: Epitopes outside the regions mutated in the B.1.351 and B.1.1.7 variants were reportedly recognized by nearly half of the unique spike-specific TCRs. Because no day 14 peak-response samples were available, repertoires were characterized only after the peak T cell response. In the small 56-69-year group, the increase in depth fell short of significance, most likely because of low power. After two AZD1222 doses, spike-specific TCR breadth and depth were significantly higher than at day 0 and than in MenACWY recipients. The vaccine-associated CD4 TCRs covered the entire spike protein, and the dominant responses fell in regions 160-218 and 743-854. Only 5 to 7 AZD1222 recipients were SARS-CoV-2 seropositive at baseline, limiting conclusions about previously exposed vaccinees. Participants were mostly white British and included more females than males, and it was suggested by the authors that clonal diversity may have been underestimated.

The CDR3 regions of human TCRbeta chains were subjected to immunosequencing. In the source study's methods: Repertoire TCRs were matched against a reference library of SARS-CoV-2-specific TCRs generated with the MIRA antigen-specificity platform. Breadth was defined as the fraction of unique TCRs that were SARS-CoV-2-associated. Depth was defined as the fraction of total T cells that were SARS-CoV-2-associated. Using the MIRA data, each spike-specific TCR was assigned both to the spike region to which the TCR was reactive and to a CD4 or CD8 class. Log10-transformed breadth and depth values were compared by one-way ANOVA with Sidak's multiple comparisons tests. The table comes from immuneACCESS by way of TCRdb, which keeps in-frame sequences with V and J called. Part of the clones is missing from these tables; in studies checked, under half for an unresolved V gene and the rest for unknown reasons. The V and J calls and clone size are taken from that table; D and trimming were inferred from the DNA. This sample comprises tens of thousands of clones, more than 75% of them detected only once. The ten largest account for more than 4% of the sample.

The origin of this receptor is an adult who received the AZD1222 COVID-19 vaccine. The chain couples TRBV27 to TRBJ2-3, and TRBD2 matches 12 of the central bases. Sequences were derived from peripheral blood, sampled 28 days after the second AZD1222 dose. This receptor carries the CDR3 CASSLVSSGGEDTQYF. The DNA sequence is given as TGTGCCAGCAGTTTAGTGTCTAGCGGGGGGGAAGATACGCAGTATTTT.